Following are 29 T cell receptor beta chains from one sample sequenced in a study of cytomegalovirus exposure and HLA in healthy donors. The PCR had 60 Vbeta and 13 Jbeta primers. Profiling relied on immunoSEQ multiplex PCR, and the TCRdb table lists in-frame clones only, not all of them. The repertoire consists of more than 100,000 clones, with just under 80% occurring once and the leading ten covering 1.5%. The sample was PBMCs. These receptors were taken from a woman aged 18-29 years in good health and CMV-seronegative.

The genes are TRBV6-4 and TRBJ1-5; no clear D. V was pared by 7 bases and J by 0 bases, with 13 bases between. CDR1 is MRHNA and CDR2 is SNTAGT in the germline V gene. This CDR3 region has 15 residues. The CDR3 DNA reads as TGTGCCAGCAAAGAGCAGGAACTTAGCAATCAGCCCCAGCATTTT. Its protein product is CASKEQELSNQPQHF.

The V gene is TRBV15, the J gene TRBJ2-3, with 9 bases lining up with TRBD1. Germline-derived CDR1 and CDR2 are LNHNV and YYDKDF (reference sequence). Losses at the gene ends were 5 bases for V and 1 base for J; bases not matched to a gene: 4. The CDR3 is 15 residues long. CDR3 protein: CATSFRTGGTDTQYF. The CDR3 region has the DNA TGTGCCACCAGCTTCCGGACAGGGGGCACAGATACGCAGTATTTT.

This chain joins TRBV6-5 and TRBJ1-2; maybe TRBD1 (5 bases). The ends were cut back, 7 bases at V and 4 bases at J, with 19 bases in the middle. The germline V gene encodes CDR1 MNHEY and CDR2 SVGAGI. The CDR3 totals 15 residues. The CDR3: CASTTRGRTGYGYTF. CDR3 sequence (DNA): TGTGCCAGCACTACGCGGGGGAGGACGGGCTATGGCTACACCTTC.

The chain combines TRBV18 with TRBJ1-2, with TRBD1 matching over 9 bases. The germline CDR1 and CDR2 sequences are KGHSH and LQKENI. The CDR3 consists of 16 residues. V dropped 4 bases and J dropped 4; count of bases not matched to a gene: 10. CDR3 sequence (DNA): TGTGCCAGCTCACACACGAAGGACAGGGGTGGCTATGGCTACACCTTC. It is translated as CASSHTKDRGGYGYTF.

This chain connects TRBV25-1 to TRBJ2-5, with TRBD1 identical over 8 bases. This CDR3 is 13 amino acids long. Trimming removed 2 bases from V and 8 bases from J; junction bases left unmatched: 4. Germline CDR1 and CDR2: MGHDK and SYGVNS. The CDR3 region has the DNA TGTGCCAGCAGTGAACCGGACAGGGCAACCCAGTACTTC. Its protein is CASSEPDRATQYF.

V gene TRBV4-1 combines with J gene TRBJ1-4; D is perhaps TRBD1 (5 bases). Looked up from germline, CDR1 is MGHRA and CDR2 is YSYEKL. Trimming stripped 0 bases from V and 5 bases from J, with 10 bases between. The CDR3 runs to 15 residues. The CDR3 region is CASSQERDPNEKLFF. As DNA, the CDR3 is TGCGCCAGCAGCCAAGAGCGGGACCCGAATGAAAAACTGTTTTTT.

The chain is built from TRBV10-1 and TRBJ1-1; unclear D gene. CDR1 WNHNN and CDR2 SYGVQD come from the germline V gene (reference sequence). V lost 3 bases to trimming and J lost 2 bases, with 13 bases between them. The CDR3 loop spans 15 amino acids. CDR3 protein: CASSDYGETNTEAFF. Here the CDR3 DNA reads TGCGCCAGCAGTGACTACGGGGAAACTAACACTGAAGCTTTCTTT.

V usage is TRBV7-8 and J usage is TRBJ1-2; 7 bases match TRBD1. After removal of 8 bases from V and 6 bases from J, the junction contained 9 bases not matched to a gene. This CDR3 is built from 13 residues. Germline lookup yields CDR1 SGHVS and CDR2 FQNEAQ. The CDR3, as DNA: TGTGCCAGCGGCGAAAGGACAGGCGATGGCTACACCTTC. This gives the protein CASGERTGDGYTF.

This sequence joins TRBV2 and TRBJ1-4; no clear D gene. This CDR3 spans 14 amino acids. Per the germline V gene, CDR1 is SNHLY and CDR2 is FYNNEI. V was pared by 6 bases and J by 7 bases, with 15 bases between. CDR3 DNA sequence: TGTGCCAGCAGACTCGGAGAGATGGGTGAAAAACTGTTTTTT. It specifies CASRLGEMGEKLFF.

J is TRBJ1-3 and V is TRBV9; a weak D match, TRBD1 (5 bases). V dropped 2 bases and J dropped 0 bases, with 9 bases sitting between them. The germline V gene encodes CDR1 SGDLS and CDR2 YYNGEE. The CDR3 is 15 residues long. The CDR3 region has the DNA TGTGCCAGCAGCGTCACAGGAGACTCTGGAAACACCATATATTTT. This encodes CASSVTGDSGNTIYF.

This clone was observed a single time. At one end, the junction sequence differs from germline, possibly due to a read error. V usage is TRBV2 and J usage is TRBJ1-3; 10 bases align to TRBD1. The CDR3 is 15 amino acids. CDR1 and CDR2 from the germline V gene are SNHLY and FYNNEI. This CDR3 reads CASRVAPGQGNGVDF. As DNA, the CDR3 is TGTGCCAGCAGGGTGGCTCCGGGACAGGGGAACGGGGTCGATTTT.

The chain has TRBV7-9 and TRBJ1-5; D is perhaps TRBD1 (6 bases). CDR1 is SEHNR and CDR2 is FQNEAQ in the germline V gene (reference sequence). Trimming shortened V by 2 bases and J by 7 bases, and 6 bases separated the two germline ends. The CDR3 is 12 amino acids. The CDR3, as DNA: TGTGCCAGCAGCTTACAGGGGCAGCCCCAGCATTTT. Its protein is CASSLQGQPQHF.

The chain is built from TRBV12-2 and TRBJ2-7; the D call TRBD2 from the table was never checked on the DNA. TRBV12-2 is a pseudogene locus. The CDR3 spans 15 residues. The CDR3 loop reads CASRGLTSGMYEQYF. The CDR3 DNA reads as TGTGCAAGTCGCGGCCTTACTAGCGGGATGTACGAGCAGTACTTC.

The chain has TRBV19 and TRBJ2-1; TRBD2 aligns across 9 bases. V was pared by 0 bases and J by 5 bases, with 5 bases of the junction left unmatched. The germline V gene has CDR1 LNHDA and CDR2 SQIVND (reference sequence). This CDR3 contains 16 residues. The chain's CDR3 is CASSIDLASGDNEQFF. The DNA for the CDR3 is TGTGCCAGTAGTATAGATCTGGCTAGCGGGGACAATGAGCAGTTCTTC.

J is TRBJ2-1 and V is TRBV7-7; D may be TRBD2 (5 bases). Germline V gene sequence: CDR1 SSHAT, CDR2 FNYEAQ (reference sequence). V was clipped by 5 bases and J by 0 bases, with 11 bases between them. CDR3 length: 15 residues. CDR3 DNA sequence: TGTGCCAGCAGCCGAGGGTACAGCTCCTACAATGAGCAGTTCTTC. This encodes CASSRGYSSYNEQFF.

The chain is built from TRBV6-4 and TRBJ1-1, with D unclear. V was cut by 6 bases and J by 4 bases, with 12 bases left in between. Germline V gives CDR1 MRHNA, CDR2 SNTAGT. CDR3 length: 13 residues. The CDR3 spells CASSPGGITEAFF. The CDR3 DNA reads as TGTGCCAGCAGCCCGGGAGGGATCACTGAAGCTTTCTTT.

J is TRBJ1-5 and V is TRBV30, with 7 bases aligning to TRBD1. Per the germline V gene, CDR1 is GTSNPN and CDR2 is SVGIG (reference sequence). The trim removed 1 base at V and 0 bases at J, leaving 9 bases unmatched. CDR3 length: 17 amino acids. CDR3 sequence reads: CAWSEQGLGYSNQPQHF. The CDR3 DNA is TGTGCCTGGAGTGAACAGGGGTTGGGATATAGCAATCAGCCCCAGCATTTT.

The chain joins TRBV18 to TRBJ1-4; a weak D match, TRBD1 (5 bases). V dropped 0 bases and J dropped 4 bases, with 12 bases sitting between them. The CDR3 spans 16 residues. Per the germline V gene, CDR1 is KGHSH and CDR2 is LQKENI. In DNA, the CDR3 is TGTGCCAGCTCACCACCCCATCAGGGAGGTAATGAAAAACTGTTTTTT. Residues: CASSPPHQGGNEKLFF.

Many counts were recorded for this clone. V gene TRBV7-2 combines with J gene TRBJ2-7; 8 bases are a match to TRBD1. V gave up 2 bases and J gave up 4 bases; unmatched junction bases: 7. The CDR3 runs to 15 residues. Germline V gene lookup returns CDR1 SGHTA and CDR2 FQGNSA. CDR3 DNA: TGTGCCAGCAGCTTATATTCCCGGACAGGGTACGAGCAGTACTTC. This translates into CASSLYSRTGYEQYF.

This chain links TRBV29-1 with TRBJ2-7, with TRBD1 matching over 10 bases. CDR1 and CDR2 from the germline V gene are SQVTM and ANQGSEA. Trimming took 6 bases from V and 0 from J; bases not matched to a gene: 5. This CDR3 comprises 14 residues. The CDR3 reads CSVAGQGYSYEQYF. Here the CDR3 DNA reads TGCAGCGTGGCGGGACAGGGGTACTCCTACGAGCAGTACTTC.

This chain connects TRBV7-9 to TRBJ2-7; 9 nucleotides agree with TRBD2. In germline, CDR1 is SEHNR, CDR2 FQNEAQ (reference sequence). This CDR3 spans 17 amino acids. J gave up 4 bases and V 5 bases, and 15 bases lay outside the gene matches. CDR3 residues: CASSPGGSSGSRYEQYF. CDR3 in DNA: TGTGCCAGCAGCCCCGGGGGCAGTAGCGGGAGTCGGTACGAGCAGTACTTC.

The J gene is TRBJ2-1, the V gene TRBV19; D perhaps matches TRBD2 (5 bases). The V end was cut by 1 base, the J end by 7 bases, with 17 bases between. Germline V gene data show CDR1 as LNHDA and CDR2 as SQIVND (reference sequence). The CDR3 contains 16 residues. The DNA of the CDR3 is TGTGCCAGTAGTATAGCCCCCCGGGAATCGATGAATGAGCAGTTCTTC. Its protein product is CASSIAPRESMNEQFF.

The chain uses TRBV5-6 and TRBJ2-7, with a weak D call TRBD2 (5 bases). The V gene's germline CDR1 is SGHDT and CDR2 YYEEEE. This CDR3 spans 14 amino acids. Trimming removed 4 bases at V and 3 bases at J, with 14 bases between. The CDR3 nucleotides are TGTGCCAGCAGCCCCTGGACTGGGAGCTACGAGCAGTACTTC. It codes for CASSPWTGSYEQYF.

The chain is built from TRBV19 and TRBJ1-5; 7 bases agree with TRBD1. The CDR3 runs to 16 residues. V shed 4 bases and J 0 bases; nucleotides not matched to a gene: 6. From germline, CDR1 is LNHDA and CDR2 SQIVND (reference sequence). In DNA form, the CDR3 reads TGTGCCAGTAGTACTCGGGACAGCTATAGCAATCAGCCCCAGCATTTT. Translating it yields CASSTRDSYSNQPQHF.

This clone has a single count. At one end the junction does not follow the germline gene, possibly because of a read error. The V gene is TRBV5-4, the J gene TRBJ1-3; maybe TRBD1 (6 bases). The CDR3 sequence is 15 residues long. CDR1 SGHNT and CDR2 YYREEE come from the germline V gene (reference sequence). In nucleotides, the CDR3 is TGTGCCAGCAGCTTGGATCAGGGGAATGGAAACGCCATATATTTT. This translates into CASSLDQGNGNAIYF. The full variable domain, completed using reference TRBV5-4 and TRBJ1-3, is ETGVTQSPTHLIKTRGQQVTLRCSSQSGHNTVSWYQQALGQGPQFIFQYYREEENGRGNFPPRFSGLQFPNYSSELNVNALELDDSALYLCASSLDQGNGNAIYFGEGSWLTVV.

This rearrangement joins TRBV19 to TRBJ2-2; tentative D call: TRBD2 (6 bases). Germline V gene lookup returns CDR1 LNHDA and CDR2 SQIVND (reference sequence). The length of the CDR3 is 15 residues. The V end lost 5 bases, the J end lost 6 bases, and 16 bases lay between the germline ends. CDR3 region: CASSPPRGIPGELFF. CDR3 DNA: TGTGCCAGTAGTCCCCCTCGGGGGATCCCCGGGGAGCTGTTTTTT.

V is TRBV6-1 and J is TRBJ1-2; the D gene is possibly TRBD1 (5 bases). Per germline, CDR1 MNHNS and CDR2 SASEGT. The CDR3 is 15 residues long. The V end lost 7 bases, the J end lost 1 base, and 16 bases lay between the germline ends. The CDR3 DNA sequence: TGTGCCAGCACCGGGGGACGCAAAGGTAACTATGGCTACACCTTC. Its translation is CASTGGRKGNYGYTF.

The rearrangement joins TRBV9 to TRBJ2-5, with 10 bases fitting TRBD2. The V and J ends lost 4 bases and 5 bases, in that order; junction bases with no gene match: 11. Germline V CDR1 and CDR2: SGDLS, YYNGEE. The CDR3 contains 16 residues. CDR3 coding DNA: TGTGCCAGCAGCTTCAGCGGGAGGGCCGTCTCGGAGACCCAGTACTTC. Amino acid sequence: CASSFSGRAVSETQYF.

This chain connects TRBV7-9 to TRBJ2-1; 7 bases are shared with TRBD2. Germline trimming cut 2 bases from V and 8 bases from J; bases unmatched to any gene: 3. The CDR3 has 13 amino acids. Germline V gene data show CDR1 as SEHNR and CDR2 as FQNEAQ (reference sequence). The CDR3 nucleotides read TGTGCCAGCAGCTTAAATGGGGGGGATGAGCAGTTCTTC. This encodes CASSLNGGDEQFF.